This T cell receptor beta chain was observed in a study of human T cells and chemical hapten exposure. Overall study results and limits: Counts of TCRs expanded at PT1 correlated positively with patch test score.

Time point meaning: pre-sensitization, week 0. The treatment denotes: therapeutic diphenylcyclopropenone sensitization with weekly scalp DPC. This clonotype was found many times. Its antigen is not identified. Individual cDNA molecules (in the library) carried attached unique molecular identifiers. TCRdb processed the RACE reads anew with MiXCR; each CDR3 protein has one entry. The sample has around 92,000 distinct CDR3 sequences; 10% to 13% are singletons. Sequencing was performed on whole blood, taken in connection with sensitization to the hapten diphenylcyclopropenone (DPC). The TCR sequence derives from an older woman with alopecia areata. Some clones in this sample may be carry-over from other donors' samples.

The CDR3, as DNA: TGTGCCAGCAGCCAAGGCTCGGCAGCCCCCTACGAGCAGTACTTC. Its translation: CASSQGSAAPYEQYF. V is TRBV3-1 and J is TRBJ2-7; D not certain. The CDR3 loop spans 15 amino acids. V was trimmed by 1 base and J by 2 bases, leaving 12 bases between them. CDR1 and CDR2 (germline): LGHDT, YNNKEL (reference sequence).